The clone carrying this T cell receptor beta chain has ten or more counts. What it binds is not known. This specimen comes from a study of CD8 T cells in ankylosing spondylitis. Notes on the study in general: What seemed typical of ankylosing spondylitis blood was a TCR beta motif built from eight highly homologous variants.

This CDR3 region has 15 residues. Trimming took off 3 bases at V and 7 bases at J, with 16 bases between the two ends. For TCR beta, libraries came from quantitative 5'-RACE with molecular barcodes. TCRdb passed the 5' RACE reads through MiXCR, listing each CDR3 protein once. Of approximately 250,000 distinct CDR3 sequences in the sample, 32% were seen once. This clonotype originated in a male donor with ankylosing spondylitis or in good health (not recorded which). The chain joins TRBV12-3 or TRBV12-4 to TRBJ2-1, with D perhaps assigned TRBD1 or TRBD2 (5 bases each). The material sequenced was blood, either unsorted or a sorted T cell fraction (not recorded which). The CDR3 DNA is TGTGCCAGCAGTTTCATAGGTCGGGGCGAGAATGAGCAGTTCTTC. Protein sequence: CASSFIGRGENEQFF.